Described below is a single T cell receptor (beta chain) sequence and its context. Its antigen is not identified. These data are taken from a study of cytomegalovirus exposure and HLA in healthy donors. This CDR3 has 13 residues. V lost 6 bases and J lost 6, with 11 bases in between. Germline V gene sequence: CDR1 MDHEN, CDR2 SYDVKM. The PCR ran on 60 Vbeta and 13 Jbeta primers. Here immunoSEQ multiplex PCR was the method, and the copy in TCRdb shows in-frame clones only, minus some. The specimen's table records roughly 150,000 clones. Study findings and constraints: Some V segments, TRBV6-2 and TRBV6-3 among them, were indistinguishable and were therefore excluded. Reports indicate that TCR beta sequences accurately predicted the HLA-A and HLA-B alleles of most subjects. With later analysis, a missense DCLRE1C variant became linked to TCR beta V- and J-gene trimming. Several top significant clusters appeared, in a later analysis, to be linked to common viral pathogens.

This clonotype was sampled from a woman aged 50 to 60 in good health and CMV-seronegative. The chain combines TRBV28 with TRBJ2-2, with no clear D. The sequenced material came from PBMCs. CDR3 loop: CASSLLPPGELFF. Written as DNA, the CDR3 is TGTGCCAGCAGCTTACTACCCCCCGGGGAGCTGTTTTTT.